A selection of T cell receptor beta chains follows, all from one sample in a study of T cell responses to AZD1222 COVID-19 vaccine. The table came from immunoSEQ multiplex PCR; TCRdb's copy has only in-frame clones and leaves some out. The profile covers 200,000 to 250,000 clones, with around 94% appearing a single time and over 1.5% taken by the ten largest. Here the sequenced sample was peripheral blood, taken 28 days after the second dose of the MenACWY control vaccine. These receptors came from an adult who received the MenACWY meningococcal vaccine as a control. CDR3s include the opening cysteine and the closing phenylalanine or tryptophan. D genes are given only for firm matches. Clone size is given for some rows only: seen once, a few or many times, or a class if the clone is expanded.

clone size	CDR3 length	J gene	V gene	D gene	CDR3 DNA	CDR3 protein
NA	15	TRBJ2-1	TRBV11-2	TRBD2	TGTGCCAGCAGCCCCGGGACTAGCGCTATCAATGAGCAGTTCTTC	CASSPGTSAINEQFF
NA	13	TRBJ2-7	TRBV30	NA	TGTGCCTGGAGTGAGGCCCTCGGGTACGAGCAGTACTTC	CAWSEALGYEQYF
NA	13	TRBJ1-1	TRBV3-1/TRBV3-2	NA	TGTGCCAGCAGCCAAGAAGGGGGCACTGAAGCTTTCTTT	CASSQEGGTEAFF
once	13	TRBJ2-7	TRBV19	TRBD2	TGTGCCAGTAGTATGGGGACTAGCTTCGAGCAGTACTTC	CASSMGTSFEQYF
NA	13	TRBJ1-1	TRBV30	NA	TGTGCCTGGAGTGTAGTACAACCTCCTGAAGCTTTCTTT	CAWSVVQPPEAFF
NA	15	TRBJ2-1	TRBV7-8	TRBD2	TGTGCCAGCAGCCACCGGACTAGCGGGGGTGGTGAGCAGTTCTTC	CASSHRTSGGGEQFF
NA	13	TRBJ1-1	TRBV2	NA	TGTGCCAGCAGGCAGGATGCGAACACTGAAGCTTTCTTT	CASRQDANTEAFF
NA	17	TRBJ2-1	TRBV5-1	TRBD2	TGCGCCAGCAGCCCTCGACTAGCGGGGAGACCCTACAATGAGCAGTTCTTC	CASSPRLAGRPYNEQFF
NA	12	TRBJ2-5	TRBV5-1	NA	TGCGCCAGCGGGCAGGGACAAGAGACCCAGTACTTC	CASGQGQETQYF
NA	16	TRBJ2-1	TRBV6-1	TRBD2	TGTGCCAGCAGTGAAGCTAGCGGGAGGCCCTACAATGAGCAGTTCTTC	CASSEASGRPYNEQFF
few	15	TRBJ1-1	TRBV6-1	NA	TGTGCCAGCAGTGAAGTTCGTACCCGGGGGCTTGAAGCTTTCTTT	CASSEVRTRGLEAFF
NA	13	TRBJ1-2	TRBV6-2/TRBV6-3	NA	TGTGCCAGCAGTCAGTCCGGGGGCTATGGCTACACCTTC	CASSQSGGYGYTF
NA	15	TRBJ2-1	TRBV10-3	NA	TGTGCCATCATACGCGTGCCCTTGGTTTACAATGAGCAGTTCTTC	CAIIRVPLVYNEQFF
NA	12	TRBJ2-7	TRBV29-1	NA	TGCAGCGTTCGCGGGATAGGCTCCGAGCAGTACTTC	CSVRGIGSEQYF
NA	13	TRBJ1-5	TRBV9	NA	TGTGCCAGCAGCGCCCTCGAATCCCAGCCCCAGCATTTT	CASSALESQPQHF
NA	15	TRBJ1-5	TRBV6-2/TRBV6-3	NA	TGTGCCAGCAGTTACTCCGGGGGGGGCAATCAGCCCCAGCATTTT	CASSYSGGGNQPQHF
NA	15	TRBJ1-1	TRBV7-2	TRBD1	TGTGCCAGCAGCCCACAGGGGGGGTCGGACACTGAAGCTTTCTTT	CASSPQGGSDTEAFF
once	17	TRBJ1-1	TRBV5-1	NA	TGCGCCAGCAGCTCACAAGGGACGCCAACGATAGGCACTGAAGCTTTCTTT	CASSSQGTPTIGTEAFF
once	14	TRBJ2-5	TRBV3-1/TRBV3-2	NA	TGTGCCAGCAGCCAAGAGCCCAGGGAAGAGACCCAGTACTTC	CASSQEPREETQYF
NA	15	TRBJ1-5	TRBV15	TRBD1	TGTGCCACCAGCTCAGACAGGGGAGGCGGGCAGCCCCAGCATTTT	CATSSDRGGGQPQHF
NA	14	TRBJ2-2	TRBV6-5	NA	TGTGCCAGCAGGGCCTTAGGGGTTACCGGGGAGCTGTTTTTT	CASRALGVTGELFF
NA	15	TRBJ1-3	TRBV5-4	NA	TGTGCCAGCAGCTTGGGGGGAACCTCTGGAAACACCATATATTTT	CASSLGGTSGNTIYF
NA	15	TRBJ2-5	TRBV4-3	TRBD1	TGCGCCAGCAGCCAAGATTTGGCAGGGGGCGAGACCCAGTACTTC	CASSQDLAGGETQYF
NA	13	TRBJ1-2	TRBV30	TRBD1	TGTGCCTGGACCCCGGGACAGGGGTATGGCTACACCTTC	CAWTPGQGYGYTF
NA	15	TRBJ2-1	TRBV9	NA	TGTGCCAGCAGCGTAGTTGGGGGGGCGTGGAATGAGCAGTTCTTC	CASSVVGGAWNEQFF
once	13	TRBJ2-1	TRBV7-3	NA	TGTGCCAGCAGCTCCCGACTAGGAAACGAGCAGTTCTTC	CASSSRLGNEQFF
few	18	TRBJ1-3	TRBV12-5	NA	TGTGCTAGTGGTTTGGTACCTGGGCCCAGCCGGCGTGGAAACACCATATATTTT	CASGLVPGPSRRGNTIYF
NA	14	TRBJ2-7	TRBV6-5	NA	TGTGCCAGCAGTCTGACAGGCCAATCCTACGAGCAGTACTTC	CASSLTGQSYEQYF
NA	14	TRBJ1-1	TRBV2	NA	TGTGCCAGCATCCTTTGGACAGCGAACACTGAAGCTTTCTTT	CASILWTANTEAFF
NA	15	TRBJ1-6	TRBV5-8	NA	TGTGCCAGCAGCTTGCGGGGGACCTATAATTCACCCCTCCACTTT	CASSLRGTYNSPLHF
NA	15	TRBJ2-7	TRBV27	TRBD2	TGTGCCAGCAGTGGGCGGCTAGCGGGAGCCTACGAGCAGTACTTC	CASSGRLAGAYEQYF
NA	11	TRBJ2-2	TRBV20-1	NA	TGCAGTGCTAGAGATCTAGGGGAGCTGTTTTTT	CSARDLGELFF
NA	15	TRBJ2-7	TRBV9	TRBD2	TGTGCCAGCAGTGCCAGCGGGAGCCGATCCTACGAGCAGTACTTC	CASSASGSRSYEQYF
NA	11	TRBJ1-6	TRBV14	NA	TGTGCCAGCAGCCACAGCGCGGTCCTCCACTTT	CASSHSAVLHF
NA	13	TRBJ2-5	TRBV6-2/TRBV6-3	NA	TGTGCCAGCCGTAACTCTGGGGTAGAGACCCAGTACTTC	CASRNSGVETQYF
few	14	TRBJ2-7	TRBV6-5	NA	TGTGCCAGCAGTTACGGCGGACAGACCTACGAGCAGTACTTC	CASSYGGQTYEQYF
NA	15	TRBJ2-3	TRBV13	NA	TGTGCCAGCAGCCGCCGAAGGGGGAGCACAGATACGCAGTATTTT	CASSRRRGSTDTQYF
NA	15	TRBJ2-7	TRBV27	NA	TGTGCCAGCAGTTGGGTAGCGGCTAGCTCCTACGAGCAGTACTTC	CASSWVAASSYEQYF
NA	13	TRBJ1-1	TRBV4-2	NA	TGTGCCAGCAGCCAAGAACAGGGCGCAGAAGCTTTCTTT	CASSQEQGAEAFF
NA	11	TRBJ1-2	TRBV28	NA	TGTGCCAGCAGTATAGCTTATGGCTACACCTTC	CASSIAYGYTF
NA	14	TRBJ2-7	TRBV10-3	NA	TGTGCCATCGGTAAAGCCGACAGCTCCTACGAGCAGTACTTC	CAIGKADSSYEQYF
NA	13	TRBJ2-7	TRBV6-5	NA	TGTGCCAGCATTACCCAGGTCTCCTACGAGCAGTACTTC	CASITQVSYEQYF
once	17	TRBJ1-6	TRBV28	TRBD1	TGTGCCAGCAGTTTACCTGGGACAGGGAAGGGGAATTCACCCCTCCACTTT	CASSLPGTGKGNSPLHF
NA	15	TRBJ1-4	TRBV3-1/TRBV3-2	TRBD1	TGTGCCAGCAGCCAGGCCGGGACAGGGGACGAAAAACTGTTTTTT	CASSQAGTGDEKLFF
NA	14	TRBJ2-7	TRBV11-3	NA	TGTGCCAGCAGCCCGGGGCCATCCCACTACGAGCAGTACTTC	CASSPGPSHYEQYF
NA	12	TRBJ1-1	TRBV12-3/TRBV12-4	NA	TGTGCCAGCAGTTTAGTAGGGACTGAAGCTTTCTTT	CASSLVGTEAFF
NA	15	TRBJ2-7	TRBV6-4	TRBD2	TGTGCCAGCAGTTTAGCGGGAGAAACCACCTACGAGCAGTACTTC	CASSLAGETTYEQYF
NA	15	TRBJ2-1	TRBV7-9	TRBD2	TGTGCCAGCAGCCCGTTAGCGGGAGGCTACAATGAGCAGTTCTTC	CASSPLAGGYNEQFF
NA	14	TRBJ2-2	TRBV2	TRBD2	TGTGCCAGCCGCCGACTAGCCGTCGTCGGGGAGCTGTTTTTT	CASRRLAVVGELFF
NA	16	TRBJ2-3	TRBV10-3	NA	TGTGCCATCAGTGAGCCGAATAGCAAGCGACCAGATACGCAGTATTTT	CAISEPNSKRPDTQYF
NA	15	TRBJ1-2	TRBV6-5	NA	TGTGCCAGCAGTTACTCCCAAGCTGTTAACTATGGCTACACCTTC	CASSYSQAVNYGYTF
NA	13	TRBJ1-5	TRBV28	NA	TGTGCCAGCAGAGAAAGCGGGAATCAGCCCCAGCATTTT	CASRESGNQPQHF
NA	14	TRBJ1-2	TRBV19	NA	TGTGCCAGTATGGATAGGGGAGAAGACTATGGCTACACCTTC	CASMDRGEDYGYTF
NA	12	TRBJ1-1	TRBV19	NA	TGTGCCAGTAGTAGACCGAACACTGAAGCTTTCTTT	CASSRPNTEAFF
NA	11	TRBJ1-5	TRBV6-2/TRBV6-3	NA	TGTGCCAGCAGTTCCCCAGGGCGATTACATTTT	CASSSPGRLHF
NA	14	TRBJ1-5	TRBV30	NA	TGTGCCTGGAGTTCTGGGGCAGGCAATCAGCCCCAGCATTTT	CAWSSGAGNQPQHF
NA	14	TRBJ1-1	TRBV5-1	NA	TGCGCCAGCAGTTTGGAGATAGGGGGCACTGAAGCTTTCTTT	CASSLEIGGTEAFF